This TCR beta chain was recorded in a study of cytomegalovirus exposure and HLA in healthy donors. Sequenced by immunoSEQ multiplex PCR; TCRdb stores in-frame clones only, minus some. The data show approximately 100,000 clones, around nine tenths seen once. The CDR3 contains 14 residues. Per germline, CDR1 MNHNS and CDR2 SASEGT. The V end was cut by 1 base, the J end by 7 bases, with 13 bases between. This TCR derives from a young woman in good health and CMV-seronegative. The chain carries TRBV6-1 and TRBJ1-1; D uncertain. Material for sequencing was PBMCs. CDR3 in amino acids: CASSEVGGVGEAFF. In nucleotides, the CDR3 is TGTGCCAGCAGTGAAGTGGGCGGGGTGGGTGAAGCTTTCTTT.